This TCR beta chain was identified during a study of T cell responses to AZD1222 COVID-19 vaccine. At the level of the study: Second doses that came at about 4 or about 12 weeks were put together. Study observations and caveats: Receipt of two AZD1222 doses was followed by a rise in Spike-specific TCR breadth and depth. Donor demographics were predominantly white British with a female majority; clonal diversity may be underestimated. Baseline seropositives among AZD1222 recipients totaled only six or seven.

As concerns this clone: Antigen specificity is unknown.

CDR1 and CDR2 from the germline V gene are LNHDA and SQIVND (reference sequence). The length of the CDR3 is 16 residues. The germline V and J ends were trimmed by 5 bases and 3 bases, with 19 bases remaining between them. The assay was immunoSEQ multiplex PCR, and TCRdb's table has in-frame clones only and misses some. The sample carries some 150,000 clones, around 91% recorded once. The sequencing used peripheral blood, collected on day 0 of AZD1222 vaccination. The clonotype was recovered from an adult in good health. The rearrangement links TRBV19 to TRBJ1-2, with D possibly matching TRBD1 (6 bases). CDR3 residues: CASSPPAWGGDYGYTF. CDR3 nucleotide sequence: TGTGCCAGTAGTCCACCTGCTTGGGGGGGCGACTATGGCTACACCTTC.